One sample yielded the 21 T cell receptor beta chains listed below, sequenced in a study of shared clonotypes between healthy human individuals. TCRdb's copy holds only in-frame clones and misses some; the assay was immunoSEQ multiplex PCR. The data hold 950,000 to 1,300,000 clones, with 75% observed a single time. Sequenced: memory CD4+ T cells sorted from blood. As for subset: CD45RA-negative fraction. Receptors were obtained from a man aged 18 to 35 in good health.

The V gene is TRBV7-9, the J gene TRBJ2-7; maybe TRBD1 (5 bases). The germline CDR1 and CDR2 sequences are SEHNR and FQNEAQ (reference sequence). The CDR3 has 14 residues. V gave up 5 bases and J gave up 0 bases, with 11 bases separating them. Here the CDR3 DNA reads TGTGCCAGCAGCACGGACACCGTCTCCTACGAGCAGTACTTC. Translating it yields CASSTDTVSYEQYF. Complete variable domain (other parts from reference TRBV7-9 and TRBJ2-7): DTGVSQNPRHKITKRGQNVTFRCDPISEHNRLYWYRQTLGQGPEFLTYFQNEAQLEKSRLLSDRFSAERPKGSFSTLEIQRTEQGDSAMYLCASSTDTVSYEQYFGPGTRLTVT.

The chain carries TRBV11-1 and TRBJ2-7; possible D gene TRBD2, 6 bases. CDR3 length: 14 amino acids. Germline CDR1 reads SGHAT; CDR2 reads FQDESV (reference sequence). Trimming left V 3 bases short and J 4 bases short, with 13 bases between. The DNA for the CDR3 is TGTGCCAGCAGCTTGTCCGGGAGTAGGTACGAGCAGTACTTC. It is translated as CASSLSGSRYEQYF. The full variable domain, rest sourced from reference TRBV11-1 and TRBJ2-7, is EAEVAQSPRYKITEKSQAVAFWCDPISGHATLYWYRQILGQGPELLVQFQDESVVDDSQLPKDRFSAERLKGVDSTLKIQPAELGDSAMYLCASSLSGSRYEQYFGPGTRLTVT.

To note about this clone: Other DNA sequences in the sample encode the same CDR3. This chain connects TRBV10-3 to TRBJ2-5; D gene uncertain. The length of the CDR3 is 13 residues. Looked up from germline, CDR1 is ENHRY and CDR2 is SYGVKD. Trimming removed 4 bases at V and 1 base at J, with 7 bases between. The CDR3 sequence: CAISVTGQETQYF. CDR3 in DNA: TGTGCCATCAGTGTGACGGGCCAAGAGACCCAGTACTTC.

The chain links TRBV6-5 to TRBJ2-7; TRBD1 matches at 10 bases. This CDR3 spans 15 amino acids. CDR1 is MNHEY and CDR2 is SVGAGI in the germline V gene. Trimming took 6 bases from V and 3 from J; bases not matched to a gene: 8. CDR3 in DNA: TGTGCCAGCAGATCCAGGGACAGGGGAAACTACGAGCAGTACTTC. The encoded protein is CASRSRDRGNYEQYF.

The chain has TRBV30 and TRBJ2-7, with D maybe TRBD1 (5 bases). This CDR3 contains 11 residues. Germline V gene lookup returns CDR1 GTSNPN and CDR2 SVGIG (reference sequence). V was cut by 0 bases and J by 7 bases, with 7 bases left in between. In nucleotides, the CDR3 is TGTGCCTGGAGTGTCAGGGAAGAGCAGTACTTC. Its protein product is CAWSVREEQYF.

This chain uses TRBV4-1 with TRBJ2-2, with 8 bases fitting TRBD1. Germline assignment: CDR1 MGHRA and CDR2 YSYEKL. The CDR3 sequence is 16 residues long. With 1 base clipped from V and 2 bases from J, the junction kept 3 bases outside the gene matches. The CDR3 nucleotides read TGCGCCAGCAGCCAAGGACAGGGGAGTAACACCGGGGAGCTGTTTTTT. Protein product: CASSQGQGSNTGELFF.

V is TRBV7-8 and J is TRBJ1-1, with a weak D call TRBD1 (5 bases). CDR1 and CDR2 from the germline V gene are SGHVS and FQNEAQ. V shed 3 bases and J shed 0 bases, with 14 bases lying between them. There are 16 residues in the CDR3. CDR3 protein: CASSLGPQIMNTEAFF. The CDR3 coding sequence is TGTGCCAGCAGCTTGGGACCTCAAATTATGAACACTGAAGCTTTCTTT.

V is TRBV30 and J is TRBJ2-1; D tentatively reads TRBD1 or TRBD2 (5 bases each). The CDR3 covers 13 residues. Germline V gene lookup returns CDR1 GTSNPN and CDR2 SVGIG (reference sequence). Trimming cost V 3 bases and J 6 bases, with 12 bases left between them. CDR3 DNA: TGTGCCTGGAGGAGGGGTGGGGGCAATGAGCAGTTCTTC. Protein sequence: CAWRRGGGNEQFF.

The V call is TRBV6-6, the J call TRBJ1-5; D is uncertain. The CDR3 runs to 14 residues. Germline values: CDR1 MNHNY, CDR2 SVGAGI (reference sequence). V was cut by 4 bases and J by 7 bases, with 14 bases left in between. The CDR3 protein is CASSWTEKNQPQHF. In DNA form, the CDR3 reads TGTGCCAGCAGTTGGACTGAGAAAAACCAGCCCCAGCATTTT.

This rearrangement joins TRBV5-1 to TRBJ2-2; 12 bases line up with TRBD2. CDR1 and CDR2 from the germline V gene are SGHRS and YFSETQ. The CDR3 is 15 amino acids. Unmatched junction bases numbered 4, after V lost 9 bases and J lost 1 base. The chain's CDR3 is CATRTSGMNTGELFF. The CDR3 region has the DNA TGCGCCACCCGGACTAGCGGGATGAACACCGGGGAGCTGTTTTTT.

Concerning this clone: The same CDR3 is also encoded by other DNA sequences in this sample. This chain links TRBV7-2 with TRBJ2-7, with 10 bases lining up with TRBD2. Per germline, CDR1 SGHTA and CDR2 FQGNSA. The CDR3 is 14 amino acids. V was pared by 5 bases and J by 2 bases, with 3 bases of the junction left unmatched. Here the CDR3 reads CASSRTSGTYEQYF. CDR3 DNA: TGTGCCAGCAGCCGGACTAGCGGTACCTACGAGCAGTACTTC.

This chain connects TRBV6-1 to TRBJ2-3; 10 bases are shared with TRBD1. V was clipped by 0 bases and J by 0 bases; unmatched bases: 15. The CDR3 length is 21 residues. Germline V gene lookup returns CDR1 MNHNS and CDR2 SASEGT. This chain's CDR3 is CASSEAIDRGRASGSTDTQYF. The CDR3 bases are TGTGCCAGCAGTGAAGCGATCGACAGGGGGCGGGCTAGCGGTAGCACAGATACGCAGTATTTT.

The J gene is TRBJ1-5, the V gene TRBV7-2; D gene unclear. Trimming removed 5 bases at V and 4 bases at J, with 15 bases between. This CDR3 has 15 residues. Germline values: CDR1 SGHTA, CDR2 FQGNSA. CDR3 loop: CASSPTPSPNQPQHF. The CDR3 DNA sequence: TGTGCCAGCAGCCCCACCCCTTCCCCAAATCAGCCCCAGCATTTT. Full variable domain (rest looked up from reference TRBV7-2 and TRBJ1-5): GAGVSQSPSNKVTEKGKDVELRCDPISGHTALYWYRQSLGQGLEFLIYFQGNSAPDKSGLPSDRFSAERTGGSVSTLTIQRTQQEDSAVYLCASSPTPSPNQPQHFGDGTRLSIL.

This clone was seen once. The genes are TRBV14 and TRBJ1-2; 9 bases are shared with TRBD1. Losses at the gene ends were 4 bases for V and 4 bases for J; bases not matched to a gene: 7. CDR1 is SGHDN and CDR2 is FVKESK in the germline V gene. This CDR3 is built from 15 residues. This chain's CDR3 is CASSPPGQGAYGYTF. The CDR3 nucleotides read TGTGCCAGCAGCCCTCCGGGACAGGGCGCCTATGGCTACACCTTC. The full variable domain, rest sourced from reference TRBV14 and TRBJ1-2, is EAGVTQFPSHSVIEKGQTVTLRCDPISGHDNLYWYRRVMGKEIKFLLHFVKESKQDESGMPNNRFLAERTGGTYSTLKVQPAELEDSGVYFCASSPPGQGAYGYTFGSGTRLTVV.

The chain uses TRBV2 and TRBJ2-7, with 9 bases matching TRBD2. The CDR3 length is 18 residues. V dropped 6 bases and J dropped 1; count of bases not matched to a gene: 16. The germline V gene encodes CDR1 SNHLY and CDR2 FYNNEI. CDR3 nucleotide sequence: TGTGCCAGCAGCCCCTTTACGGTAGCGGGGGTGGGTTCCTACGAGCAGTACTTC. Its translation is CASSPFTVAGVGSYEQYF.

V gene TRBV18 combines with J gene TRBJ1-1; D remains unclear. The length of the CDR3 is 13 residues. CDR1 KGHSH and CDR2 LQKENI come from the germline V gene. Between the trimmed V and J ends, which lost 6 bases and 0 bases, there was a span of 8 bases. CDR3 DNA: TGTGCCAGCTCGCGGGAGTTGAACACTGAAGCTTTCTTT. Protein product: CASSRELNTEAFF.

The table lists this clone with many counts. This chain links TRBV9 with TRBJ2-1, with unresolved D. The CDR3 spans 10 residues. Trimming stripped 4 bases from V and 16 bases from J, with 12 bases between. Per the germline V gene, CDR1 is SGDLS and CDR2 is YYNGEE. The CDR3 nucleotides read TGTGCCAGCAGCCAGCCCGTAGGCTTCTTC. It codes for CASSQPVGFF.

This clone was seen once. The V and J genes are TRBV11-2 and TRBJ2-3, with a tentative D call TRBD1 (5 bases). The V end was cut by 5 bases, the J end by 3 bases, with 9 bases between. CDR1 is SGHAT and CDR2 is FQNNGV in the germline V gene. This CDR3 spans 13 amino acids. The CDR3, as DNA: TGTGCCAGCAGCCGTGACAGAACAGATACGCAGTATTTT. Translated, it gives CASSRDRTDTQYF.

As to this clone: The junction does not match germline at one end; this may be a read error. V gene TRBV13 combines with J gene TRBJ2-3; D may be TRBD1 (5 bases). Germline lookup yields CDR1 PRHDT and CDR2 FYEKMQ (reference sequence). CDR3 length: 15 residues. In DNA, the CDR3 is TGTGCCAGCAGCCTAGGCCAGGGTCGGGCAGATACGCAGTATTTT. As protein: CASSLGQGRADTQYF.

The chain carries TRBV6-5 and TRBJ2-7; D remains ambiguous. The CDR3 has 15 residues. Germline lookup yields CDR1 MNHEY and CDR2 SVGAGI. V lost 10 bases, J lost 2 bases, and 21 bases lay in between. The CDR3 sequence is CAIRSGSFGTYEQYF. The CDR3 DNA is TGTGCCATCCGGTCCGGGTCATTCGGTACCTACGAGCAGTACTTC.

The V and J genes are TRBV5-1 and TRBJ2-1; D call uncertain. Germline V gene sequence: CDR1 SGHRS, CDR2 YFSETQ. This CDR3 has 13 residues. Trimming stripped 4 bases from V and 9 bases from J, with 14 bases between. The CDR3 is CASSLPQYSEQFF. The CDR3 coding sequence is TGCGCCAGCAGCCTTCCCCAATATAGTGAGCAGTTCTTC. Using reference TRBV5-1 and TRBJ2-1 for the parts outside the CDR3, the full variable domain is KAGVTQTPRYLIKTRGQQVTLSCSPISGHRSVSWYQQTPGQGLQFLFEYFSETQRNKGNFPGRFSGRQFSNSRSEMNVSTLELGDSALYLCASSLPQYSEQFFGPGTRLTVL.